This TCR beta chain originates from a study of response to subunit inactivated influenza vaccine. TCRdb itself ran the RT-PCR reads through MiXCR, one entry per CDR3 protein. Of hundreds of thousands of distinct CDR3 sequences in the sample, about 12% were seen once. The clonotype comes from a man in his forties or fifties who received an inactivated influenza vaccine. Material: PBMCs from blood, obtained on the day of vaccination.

The CDR3 region has the DNA TGTGCCAGCACTCCTATAGCCCCGAACACCGGGGAGCTGTTTTTT. As protein: CASTPIAPNTGELFF. V and J are TRBV27 and TRBJ2-2; D gene uncertain. With 7 bases removed from V and 0 bases from J, the gap between germline ends came to 12 bases. This CDR3 has 15 residues. Germline loops: CDR1 MNHEY, CDR2 SMNVEV (reference sequence).